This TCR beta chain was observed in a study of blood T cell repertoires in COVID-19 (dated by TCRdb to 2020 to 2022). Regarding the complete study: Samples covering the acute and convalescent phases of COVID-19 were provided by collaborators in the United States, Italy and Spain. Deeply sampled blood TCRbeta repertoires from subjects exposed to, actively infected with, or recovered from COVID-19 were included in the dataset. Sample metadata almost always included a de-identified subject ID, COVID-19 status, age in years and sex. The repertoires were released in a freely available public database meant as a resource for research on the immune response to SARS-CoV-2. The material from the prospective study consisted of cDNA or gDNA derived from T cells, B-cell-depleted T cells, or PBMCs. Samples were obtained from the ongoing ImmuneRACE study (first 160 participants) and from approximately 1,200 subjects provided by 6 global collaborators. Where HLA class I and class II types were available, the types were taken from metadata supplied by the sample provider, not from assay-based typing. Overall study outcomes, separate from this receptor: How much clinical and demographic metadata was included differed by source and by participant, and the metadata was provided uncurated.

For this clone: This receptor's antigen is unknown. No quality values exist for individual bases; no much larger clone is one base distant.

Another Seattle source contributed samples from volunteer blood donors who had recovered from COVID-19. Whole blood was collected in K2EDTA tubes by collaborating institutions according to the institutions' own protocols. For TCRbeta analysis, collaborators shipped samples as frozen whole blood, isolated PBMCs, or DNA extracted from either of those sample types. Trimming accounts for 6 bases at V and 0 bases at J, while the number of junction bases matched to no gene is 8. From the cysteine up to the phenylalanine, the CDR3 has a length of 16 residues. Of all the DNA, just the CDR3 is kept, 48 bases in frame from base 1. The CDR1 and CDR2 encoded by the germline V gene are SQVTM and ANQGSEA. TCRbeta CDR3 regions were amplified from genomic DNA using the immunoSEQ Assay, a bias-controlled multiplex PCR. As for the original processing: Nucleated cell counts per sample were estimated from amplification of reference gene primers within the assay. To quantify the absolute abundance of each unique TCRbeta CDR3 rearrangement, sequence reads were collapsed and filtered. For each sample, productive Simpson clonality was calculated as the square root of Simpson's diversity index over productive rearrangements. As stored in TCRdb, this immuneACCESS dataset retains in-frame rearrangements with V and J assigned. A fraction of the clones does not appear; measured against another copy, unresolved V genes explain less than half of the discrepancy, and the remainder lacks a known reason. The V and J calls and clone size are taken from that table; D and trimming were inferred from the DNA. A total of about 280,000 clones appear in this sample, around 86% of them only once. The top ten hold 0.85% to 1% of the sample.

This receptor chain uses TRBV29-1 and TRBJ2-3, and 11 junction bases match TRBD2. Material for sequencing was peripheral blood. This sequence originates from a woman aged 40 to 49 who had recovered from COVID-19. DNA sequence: TGCAGCGTCATTGTAGGGACTAGCGGAAGCACAGATACGCAGTATTTT. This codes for CSVIVGTSGSTDTQYF.